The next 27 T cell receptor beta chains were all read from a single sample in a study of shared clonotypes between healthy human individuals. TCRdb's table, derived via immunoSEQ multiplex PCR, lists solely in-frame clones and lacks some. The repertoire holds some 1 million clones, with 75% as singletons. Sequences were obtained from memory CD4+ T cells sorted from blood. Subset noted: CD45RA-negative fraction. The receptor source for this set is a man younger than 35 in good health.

CDR3 sequence (DNA): TGTGCCAGTAGTATCCTTGAAGGGGCTCGCAATCAGCCCCAGCATTTT. This translates into CASSILEGARNQPQHF. The chain employs TRBV19 and TRBJ1-5; TRBD1 might be the D (5 bases). The CDR3 is made up of 16 amino acids. Trimming took 3 bases from V and 2 from J, leaving 14 bases between them. CDR1 is LNHDA and CDR2 is SQIVND in the germline V gene (reference sequence).

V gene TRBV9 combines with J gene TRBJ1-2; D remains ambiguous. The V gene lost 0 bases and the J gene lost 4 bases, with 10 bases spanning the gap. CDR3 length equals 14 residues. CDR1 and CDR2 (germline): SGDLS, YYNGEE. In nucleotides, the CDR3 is TGTGCCAGCAGCGTAGACGGGCGCCCCTATGGCTACACCTTC. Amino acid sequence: CASSVDGRPYGYTF.

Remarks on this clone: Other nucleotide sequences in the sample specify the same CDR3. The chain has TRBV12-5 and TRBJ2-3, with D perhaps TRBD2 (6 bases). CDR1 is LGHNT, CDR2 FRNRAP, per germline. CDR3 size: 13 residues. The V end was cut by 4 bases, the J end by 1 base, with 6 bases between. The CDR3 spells CASGSSGTDTQYF. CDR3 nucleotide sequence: TGTGCTAGTGGTTCTAGCGGCACAGATACGCAGTATTTT.

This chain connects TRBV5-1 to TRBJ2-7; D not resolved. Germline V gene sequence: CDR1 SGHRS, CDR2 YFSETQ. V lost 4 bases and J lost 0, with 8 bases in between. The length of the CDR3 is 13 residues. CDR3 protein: CASSPPDSYEQYF. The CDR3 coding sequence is TGCGCCAGCAGCCCCCCCGACTCCTACGAGCAGTACTTC.

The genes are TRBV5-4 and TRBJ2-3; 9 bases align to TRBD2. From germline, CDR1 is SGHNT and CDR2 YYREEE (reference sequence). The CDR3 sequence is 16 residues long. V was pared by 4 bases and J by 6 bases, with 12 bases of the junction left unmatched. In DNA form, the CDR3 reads TGTGCCAGCAGCCCCGGAGGGCGGGGGGGCGCGGATACGCAGTATTTT. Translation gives CASSPGGRGGADTQYF.

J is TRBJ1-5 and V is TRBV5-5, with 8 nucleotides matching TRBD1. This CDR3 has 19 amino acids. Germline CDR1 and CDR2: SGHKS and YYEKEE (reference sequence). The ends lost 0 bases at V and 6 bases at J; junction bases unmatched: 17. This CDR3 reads CASSLGSGQGLYTGQPQHF. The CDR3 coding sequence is TGTGCCAGCAGCTTGGGAAGTGGACAGGGACTATACACGGGTCAGCCCCAGCATTTT.

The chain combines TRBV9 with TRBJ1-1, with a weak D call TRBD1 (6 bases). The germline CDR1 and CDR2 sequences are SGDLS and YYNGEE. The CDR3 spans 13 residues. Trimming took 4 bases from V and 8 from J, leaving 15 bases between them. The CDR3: CASSPNLRGEAFF. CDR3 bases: TGTGCCAGCAGCCCCAATCTCAGGGGAGAAGCTTTCTTT. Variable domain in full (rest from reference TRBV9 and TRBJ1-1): DSGVTQTPKHLITATGQRVTLRCSPRSGDLSVYWYQQSLDQGLQFLIQYYNGEERAKGNILERFSAQQFPDLHSELNLSSLELGDSALYFCASSPNLRGEAFFGQGTRLTVV.

For the CDR3, the DNA is TGTGCCATCAGTGCCCTCCAGGGCGCCCCCCTATATGGCTACACCTTC. This codes for CAISALQGAPLYGYTF. The V and J genes are TRBV10-3 and TRBJ1-2; the D gene is possibly TRBD1 (5 bases). This CDR3 is 16 amino acids long. The germline V gene has CDR1 ENHRY and CDR2 SYGVKD. V was shortened by 4 bases and J by 5 bases, with 20 bases between the two germline ends.

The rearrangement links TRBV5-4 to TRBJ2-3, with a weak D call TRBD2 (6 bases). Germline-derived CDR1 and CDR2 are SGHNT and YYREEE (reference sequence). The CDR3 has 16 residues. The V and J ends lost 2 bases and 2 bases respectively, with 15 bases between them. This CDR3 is CASSLQSGLNTDTQYF. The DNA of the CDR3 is TGTGCCAGCAGCTTACAAAGCGGGCTAAACACAGATACGCAGTATTTT.

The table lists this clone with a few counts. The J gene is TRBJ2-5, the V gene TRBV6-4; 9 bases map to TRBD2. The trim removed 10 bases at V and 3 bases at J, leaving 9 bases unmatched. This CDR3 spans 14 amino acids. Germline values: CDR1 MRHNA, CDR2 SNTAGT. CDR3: CANQFVAGEETQYF. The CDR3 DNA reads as TGTGCCAACCAATTCGTAGCGGGAGAAGAGACCCAGTACTTC.

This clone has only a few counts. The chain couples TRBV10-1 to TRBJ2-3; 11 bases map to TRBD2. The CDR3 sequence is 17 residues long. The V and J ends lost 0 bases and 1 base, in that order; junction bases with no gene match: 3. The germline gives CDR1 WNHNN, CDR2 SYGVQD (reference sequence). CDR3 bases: TGCGCCAGCAGTGAGTCCCCGGGACTAGCGGGCACAGATACGCAGTATTTT. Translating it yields CASSESPGLAGTDTQYF.

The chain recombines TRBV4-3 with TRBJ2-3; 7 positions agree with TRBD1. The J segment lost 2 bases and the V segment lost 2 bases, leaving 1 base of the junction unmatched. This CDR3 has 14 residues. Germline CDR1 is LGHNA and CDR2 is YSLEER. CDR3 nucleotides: TGCGCCAGCAGCCAAACAGGGGCCACAGATACGCAGTATTTT. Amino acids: CASSQTGATDTQYF.

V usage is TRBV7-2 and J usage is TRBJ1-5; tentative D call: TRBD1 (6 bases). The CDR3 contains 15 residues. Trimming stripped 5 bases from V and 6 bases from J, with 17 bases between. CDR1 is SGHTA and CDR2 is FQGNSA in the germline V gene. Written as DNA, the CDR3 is TGTGCCAGCAGCCTAGAGGGGGGGAGAGGTCAGCCCCAGCATTTT. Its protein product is CASSLEGGRGQPQHF.

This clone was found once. The CDR3 loop is CASSISRRTYSPLHF. The CDR3 nucleotides are TGTGCCAGTAGTATATCCAGACGGACCTACTCACCCCTCCACTTT. The chain uses TRBV19 and TRBJ1-6, with no clear D. Per the germline V gene, CDR1 is LNHDA and CDR2 is SQIVND (reference sequence). The CDR3 length is 15 residues. V lost 2 bases, J lost 10 bases, and 15 bases lay in between.

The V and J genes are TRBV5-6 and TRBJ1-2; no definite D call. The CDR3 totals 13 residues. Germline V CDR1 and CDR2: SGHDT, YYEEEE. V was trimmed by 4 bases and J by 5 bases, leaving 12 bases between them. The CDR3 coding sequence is TGTGCCAGCAGCCTAGACGTGGGGTATGGCTACACCTTC. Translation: CASSLDVGYGYTF.

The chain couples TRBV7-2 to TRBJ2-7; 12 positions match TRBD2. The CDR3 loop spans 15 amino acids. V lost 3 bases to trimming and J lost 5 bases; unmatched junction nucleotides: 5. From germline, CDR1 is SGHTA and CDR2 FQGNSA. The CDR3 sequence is CASSFRRTSGDEQYF. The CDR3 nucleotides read TGTGCCAGCAGCTTCCGCCGGACTAGCGGGGACGAGCAGTACTTC.

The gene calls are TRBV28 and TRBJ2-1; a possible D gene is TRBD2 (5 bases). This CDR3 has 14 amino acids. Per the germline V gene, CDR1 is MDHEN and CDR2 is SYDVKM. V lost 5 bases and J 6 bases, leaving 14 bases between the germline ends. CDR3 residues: CASSKDYSGNEQFF. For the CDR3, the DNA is TGTGCCAGCAGTAAAGACTACTCTGGCAATGAGCAGTTCTTC. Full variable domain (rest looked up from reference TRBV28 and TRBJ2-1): DVKVTQSSRYLVKRTGEKVFLECVQDMDHENMFWYRQDPGLGLRLIYFSYDVKMKEKGDIPEGYSVSREKKERFSLILESASTNQTSMYLCASSKDYSGNEQFFGPGTRLTVL.

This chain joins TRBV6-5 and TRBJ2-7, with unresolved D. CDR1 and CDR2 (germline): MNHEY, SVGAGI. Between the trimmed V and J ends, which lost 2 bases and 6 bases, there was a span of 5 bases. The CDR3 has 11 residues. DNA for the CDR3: TGTGCCAGCAGTTACGTTAGCGAGCAGTACTTC. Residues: CASSYVSEQYF.

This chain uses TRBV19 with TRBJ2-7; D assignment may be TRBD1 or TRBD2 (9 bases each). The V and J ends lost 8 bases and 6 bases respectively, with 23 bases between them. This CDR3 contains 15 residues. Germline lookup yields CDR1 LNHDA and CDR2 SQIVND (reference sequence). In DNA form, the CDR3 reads TGTGCCAGTGGCGGGGGGGGACAGGGAGCCCCCGAGCAGTACTTC. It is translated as CASGGGGQGAPEQYF.

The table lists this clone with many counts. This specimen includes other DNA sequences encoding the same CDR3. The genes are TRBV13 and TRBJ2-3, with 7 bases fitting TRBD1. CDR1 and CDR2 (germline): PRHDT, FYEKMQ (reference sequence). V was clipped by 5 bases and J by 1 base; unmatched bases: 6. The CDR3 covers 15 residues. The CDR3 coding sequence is TGTGCCAGCAGCAAACGACAGGGAGGCACAGATACGCAGTATTTT. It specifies CASSKRQGGTDTQYF.

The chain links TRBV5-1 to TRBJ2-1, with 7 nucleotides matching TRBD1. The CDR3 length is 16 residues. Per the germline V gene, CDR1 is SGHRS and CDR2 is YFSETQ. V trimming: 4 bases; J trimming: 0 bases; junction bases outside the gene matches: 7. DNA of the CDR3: TGCGCCAGCAGCCGGGACAGCCCCGTCTCCTACAATGAGCAGTTCTTC. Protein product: CASSRDSPVSYNEQFF. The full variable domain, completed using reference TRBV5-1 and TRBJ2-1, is KAGVTQTPRYLIKTRGQQVTLSCSPISGHRSVSWYQQTPGQGLQFLFEYFSETQRNKGNFPGRFSGRQFSNSRSEMNVSTLELGDSALYLCASSRDSPVSYNEQFFGPGTRLTVL.

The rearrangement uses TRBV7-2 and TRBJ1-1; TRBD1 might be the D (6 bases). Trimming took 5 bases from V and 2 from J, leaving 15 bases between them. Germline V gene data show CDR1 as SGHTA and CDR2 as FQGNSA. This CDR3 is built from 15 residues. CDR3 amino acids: CASSPGGAVNTEAFF. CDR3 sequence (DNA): TGTGCCAGCAGCCCGGGGGGCGCCGTCAACACTGAAGCTTTCTTT.

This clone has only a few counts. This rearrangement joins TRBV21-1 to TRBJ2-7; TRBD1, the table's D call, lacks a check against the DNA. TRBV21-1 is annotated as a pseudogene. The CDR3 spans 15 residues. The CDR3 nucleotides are TGTGCCAGCAGCCGCGGACAGGATGGATTTTACGAGCAGTACTTC. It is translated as CASSRGQDGFYEQYF.

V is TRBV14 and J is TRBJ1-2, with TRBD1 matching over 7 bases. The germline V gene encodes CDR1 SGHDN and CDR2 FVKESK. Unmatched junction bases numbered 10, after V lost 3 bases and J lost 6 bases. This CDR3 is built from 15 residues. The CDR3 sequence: CASSQVVRGVHGYTF. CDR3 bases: TGTGCCAGCAGCCAGGTTGTCAGGGGGGTACATGGCTACACCTTC.

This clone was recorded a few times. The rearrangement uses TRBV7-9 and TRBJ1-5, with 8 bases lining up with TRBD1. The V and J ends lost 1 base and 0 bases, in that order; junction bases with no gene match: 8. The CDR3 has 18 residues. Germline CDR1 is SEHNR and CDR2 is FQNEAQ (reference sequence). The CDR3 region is CASSLGSGTGYSNQPQHF. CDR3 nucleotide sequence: TGTGCCAGCAGCTTAGGATCCGGGACAGGCTATAGCAATCAGCCCCAGCATTTT. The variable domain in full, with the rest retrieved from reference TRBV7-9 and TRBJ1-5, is DTGVSQNPRHKITKRGQNVTFRCDPISEHNRLYWYRQTLGQGPEFLTYFQNEAQLEKSRLLSDRFSAERPKGSFSTLEIQRTEQGDSAMYLCASSLGSGTGYSNQPQHFGDGTRLSIL.

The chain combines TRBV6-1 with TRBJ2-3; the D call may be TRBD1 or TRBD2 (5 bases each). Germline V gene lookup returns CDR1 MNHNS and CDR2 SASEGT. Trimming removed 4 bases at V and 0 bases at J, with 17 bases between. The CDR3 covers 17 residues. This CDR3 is CASSGPMVGGSTDTQYF. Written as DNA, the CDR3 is TGTGCCAGCAGTGGCCCCATGGTTGGGGGTAGCACAGATACGCAGTATTTT.

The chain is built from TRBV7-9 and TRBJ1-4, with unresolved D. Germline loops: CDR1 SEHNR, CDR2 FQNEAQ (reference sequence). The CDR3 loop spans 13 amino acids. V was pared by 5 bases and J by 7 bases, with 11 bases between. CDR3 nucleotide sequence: TGTGCCAGCAGCCGAGGGTGGGGTGAAAAACTGTTTTTT. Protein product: CASSRGWGEKLFF.